This T cell receptor beta chain was identified in a study of beta chain features in type 1 diabetes. Study-level findings and limits: In the patient group, naive, central memory and Treg TCRB repertoires seemed more alike than in the healthy donor group. Shorter TCRB CDR3s, moderately but significantly so, marked every one of the four CD4+ subsets in Type 1 diabetes patients. More deletions and fewer insertions at VDJ junctions were found in patients with type 1 diabetes.

This clone was seen more than once but under ten times. Its matching antigen is unknown. Of the isolated RNA, all was reverse transcribed, and so the sequenced material was expressed TCRB transcripts. TCRdb's copy holds only in-frame clones and misses some; the assay was immunoSEQ multiplex PCR. Of hundreds of thousands of clones listed, 15% to 18% are singletons. Germline assignment: CDR1 SEHNR and CDR2 FQNEAQ (reference sequence). The CDR3 extends over 17 amino acids. The V gene lost 4 bases and the J gene lost 0 bases, with 18 bases spanning the gap. Sequencing was performed on naive CD4+ T cells from blood. The source of this sequence is a man aged 18 to 30 in good health. The chain employs TRBV7-9 and TRBJ1-2, with a tentative D call TRBD1 (5 bases). The CDR3 is CASSSPDRRKANYGYTF. CDR3 bases: TGTGCCAGCAGCTCGCCCGACAGAAGAAAAGCTAACTATGGCTACACCTTC.